The clone carrying this T cell receptor beta chain was recorded a few times. Its target is unknown. Germline lookup yields CDR1 LNHDA and CDR2 SQIVND (reference sequence). The CDR3 totals 12 residues. Between the trimmed V and J ends, which lost 5 bases and 5 bases, there was a span of 10 bases. Quantitative 5'-RACE with molecular barcodes was used to make the TCR beta libraries. TCRdb used MiXCR to reprocess the 5' RACE reads, holding one entry per CDR3 protein. The top ten hold just over 1% of the sample, which has roughly 440,000 distinct CDR3 sequences, 15% to 20% seen once. The source of the sample is a study of CD8 T cells in ankylosing spondylitis. Overall study results and limits: One TCR beta motif, made up of eight or nine highly homologous variants, appeared characteristic of ankylosing spondylitis blood.

Sequencing was performed on blood, either unsorted or a sorted T cell fraction (not recorded which). The sequence was collected from a male donor with ankylosing spondylitis. The chain couples TRBV19 to TRBJ2-7; D is unresolved. The CDR3 loop is CASSVGLDEQYF. The CDR3 coding sequence is TGTGCCAGTAGTGTCGGGTTGGACGAGCAGTACTTC. The full variable domain, with the rest looked up from reference TRBV19 and TRBJ2-7, is DGGITQSPKYLFRKEGQNVTLSCEQNLNHDAMYWYRQDPGQGLRLIYYSQIVNDFQKGDIAEGYSVSREKKESFPLTVTSAQKNPTAFYLCASSVGLDEQYFGPGTRLTVT.